This is a list of T cell receptor beta chains from one sample in a study of shared clonotypes between healthy human individuals. Sequenced by immunoSEQ multiplex PCR; TCRdb stores in-frame clones only, minus some. The repertoire holds hundreds of thousands of clones, with roughly 98% as singletons. The sequenced sample consisted of naive CD8+ T cells sorted from blood. The receptors shown here come from a man aged 30-40 years in good health. Both conserved end residues are part of each CDR3. The order of the fields is J gene, V gene, CDR3 length, D gene, clone size, CDR3 protein, CDR3 DNA. A D gene is named only where the DNA matches it firmly. A row's size may be missing; if present it is once, few, many or a size class.

TRBJ2-7 | TRBV2 | 13 | NA | NA | CASRAIGTNEQYF | TGTGCCAGCAGGGCGATAGGGACCAACGAGCAGTACTTC
TRBJ1-5 | TRBV4-1 | 13 | NA | NA | CASSQPGNQPQHF | TGCGCCAGCAGCCAACCAGGGAATCAGCCCCAGCATTTT
TRBJ2-7 | TRBV4-1 | 15 | NA | NA | CASSYGSGGFYEQYF | TGCGCCAGCAGCTATGGGTCGGGGGGCTTCTACGAGCAGTACTTC
TRBJ2-1 | TRBV5-1 | 15 | TRBD1 | NA | CASSLSGGYYNEQFF | TGCGCCAGCAGCTTATCAGGGGGCTACTACAATGAGCAGTTCTTC
TRBJ2-7 | TRBV4-1 | 15 | NA | NA | CASSPSFPLSYEQYF | TGCGCCAGCAGCCCCTCCTTCCCCTTGTCCTACGAGCAGTACTTC
TRBJ1-1 | TRBV30 | 13 | NA | NA | CAWTGEGDTEAFF | TGTGCCTGGACTGGGGAGGGGGACACTGAAGCTTTCTTT
TRBJ2-7 | TRBV28 | 14 | NA | NA | CASSLWDSVNEQYF | TGTGCCAGCAGTTTATGGGACAGCGTCAACGAGCAGTACTTC
TRBJ2-1 | TRBV5-5 | 15 | TRBD2 | NA | CASSPQRDGSSEQFF | TGTGCCAGCAGCCCCCAGCGGGACGGGTCAAGTGAGCAGTTCTTC
TRBJ2-7 | TRBV4-1 | 15 | TRBD1 | NA | CASSPGQGARYEQYF | TGCGCCAGCAGCCCGGGACAGGGGGCGCGGTACGAGCAGTACTTC
TRBJ2-7 | TRBV13 | 16 | NA | NA | CASSQRQRNTPYEQYF | TGTGCCAGCAGCCAACGACAGAGGAATACGCCCTACGAGCAGTACTTC
TRBJ2-2 | TRBV11-2 | 18 | NA | NA | CASSRMGGAKRPTGELFF | TGTGCCAGCAGCCGTATGGGGGGCGCAAAACGACCGACCGGGGAGCTGTTTTTT
TRBJ2-1 | TRBV19 | 20 | NA | NA | CASSTGSSGSPGRSYNEQFF | TGTGCCAGTAGTACGGGTTCGAGCGGATCACCGGGGAGATCCTACAATGAGCAGTTCTTC
TRBJ2-1 | TRBV7-9 | 16 | TRBD2 | NA | CASRLTSGSSGNEQFF | TGTGCCAGCAGGTTAACTAGCGGGAGTAGCGGAAATGAGCAGTTCTTC
TRBJ2-7 | TRBV7-2 | 12 | NA | NA | CASSYTGKEQYF | TGTGCCAGCAGCTACACAGGGAAGGAGCAGTACTTC
TRBJ2-1 | TRBV18 | 11 | NA | NA | CASSPNNEQFF | TGTGCCAGCTCACCAAACAATGAGCAGTTCTTC
TRBJ2-5 | TRBV13 | 15 | TRBD1 | NA | CASSYMGQGLETQYF | TGTGCCAGCAGCTATATGGGACAGGGTTTGGAGACCCAGTACTTC
TRBJ2-7 | TRBV28 | 15 | TRBD2 | NA | CASSRGTSGLYEQYF | TGTGCCAGCAGTAGGGGGACTAGCGGACTATACGAGCAGTACTTC
TRBJ2-7 | TRBV4-3 | 17 | NA | NA | CASSQDVGPGAFYEQYF | TGCGCCAGCAGCCAAGACGTGGGGCCAGGGGCGTTCTACGAGCAGTACTTC
TRBJ2-1 | TRBV6-5 | 14 | TRBD2 | NA | CASSYPSGSNEQFF | TGTGCCAGCAGTTACCCTAGCGGGAGTAATGAGCAGTTCTTC
TRBJ2-1 | TRBV28 | 16 | NA | NA | CASSPPPGDLDNEQFF | TGTGCCAGCAGTCCACCCCCAGGGGATTTGGACAATGAGCAGTTCTTC
TRBJ2-1 | TRBV27 | 13 | NA | once | CASSPTDYNEQFF | TGTGCCAGCAGTCCGACAGATTACAATGAGCAGTTCTTC
TRBJ2-1 | TRBV7-9 | 13 | NA | NA | CASSPTLNGEQFF | TGTGCCAGCAGCCCTACTCTAAATGGTGAGCAGTTCTTC
TRBJ2-1 | TRBV5-8 | 14 | TRBD2 | NA | CASSLELAANEQFF | TGTGCCAGCAGCTTGGAACTAGCGGCCAATGAGCAGTTCTTC
TRBJ1-2 | TRBV6-1 | 15 | TRBD1 | NA | CASSAGGRGQRGYTF | TGTGCCAGCAGTGCGGGTGGCAGGGGGCAGAGGGGCTACACCTTC
TRBJ2-2 | TRBV10-1 | 13 | NA | NA | CASSPRGSGELFF | TGCGCCAGCAGCCCTCGAGGATCCGGGGAGCTGTTTTTT
TRBJ2-1 | TRBV29-1 | 16 | TRBD2 | NA | CSVEGTSGRHHNEQFF | TGCAGCGTTGAAGGGACTAGCGGGAGACACCACAATGAGCAGTTCTTC
TRBJ2-3 | TRBV27 | 13 | TRBD2 | NA | CASRRGSTDTQYF | TGTGCCAGCAGGCGGGGGAGCACAGATACGCAGTATTTT
TRBJ2-1 | TRBV10-3 | 18 | TRBD2 | NA | CAISESRPGLAGNNEQFF | TGTGCCATCAGTGAATCACGACCTGGACTAGCGGGCAACAATGAGCAGTTCTTC
TRBJ2-7 | TRBV19 | 21 | TRBD2 | NA | CASSAREKGTSGAYPSYEQYF | TGTGCCAGTAGTGCCCGGGAAAAAGGGACTAGCGGCGCCTATCCCTCCTACGAGCAGTACTTC
TRBJ2-1 | TRBV7-9 | 16 | TRBD1 | NA | CASSSSAGTEYNEQFF | TGTGCCAGCAGCTCAAGCGCCGGGACAGAATACAATGAGCAGTTCTTC
TRBJ2-7 | TRBV10-3 | 15 | TRBD1 | NA | CAISAFTGETNEQYF | TGTGCCATCAGTGCATTCACAGGGGAGACCAACGAGCAGTACTTC
TRBJ2-7 | TRBV5-1 | 15 | TRBD1 | NA | CASSLVVGNRGEQYF | TGCGCCAGCAGCTTGGTAGTAGGCAACAGGGGCGAGCAGTACTTC
TRBJ2-2 | TRBV11-3 | 15 | NA | NA | CASSRTGEGAGELFF | TGTGCCAGCAGCCGTACGGGAGAGGGGGCCGGGGAGCTGTTTTTT
TRBJ2-7 | TRBV12-5 | 16 | NA | NA | CASGLVRAGLAVEQYF | TGTGCTAGTGGTTTGGTACGGGCGGGACTCGCCGTTGAGCAGTACTTC
TRBJ2-2 | TRBV11-2 | 14 | NA | NA | CASSLVPWTGELFF | TGTGCCAGCAGCTTAGTGCCGTGGACCGGGGAGCTGTTTTTT
TRBJ2-3 | TRBV28 | 15 | NA | NA | CASRNWFSNTDTQYF | TGTGCCAGCAGAAACTGGTTTTCTAACACAGATACGCAGTATTTT
TRBJ1-1 | TRBV28 | 15 | NA | NA | CASSEFFGGNTEAFF | TGTGCCAGCAGTGAATTCTTTGGGGGGAACACTGAAGCTTTCTTT
TRBJ2-7 | TRBV28 | 13 | NA | NA | CASSLTNAYEQYF | TGTGCCAGCAGTTTAACGAACGCCTACGAGCAGTACTTC
TRBJ2-2 | TRBV27 | 13 | NA | once | CASSFSAPGELFF | TGTGCCAGCAGTTTTAGCGCCCCCGGGGAGCTGTTTTTT
TRBJ1-2 | TRBV27 | 13 | NA | NA | CASSYSVGGNYTF | TGTGCCAGCAGTTACAGCGTCGGGGGAAACTACACCTTC
TRBJ1-2 | TRBV9 | 12 | NA | once | CASSRRDYGYTF | TGTGCCAGCAGCCGGAGGGACTATGGCTACACCTTC
TRBJ2-1 | TRBV7-9 | 15 | TRBD1 | NA | CASSLVTGHRREQFF | TGTGCCAGCAGCTTAGTGACAGGGCATCGGCGTGAGCAGTTCTTC
TRBJ2-5 | TRBV5-4 | 16 | TRBD2 | NA | CASSTPTSGKQETQYF | TGTGCCAGCAGCACCCCGACTAGCGGGAAACAAGAGACCCAGTACTTC
TRBJ2-3 | TRBV7-2 | 14 | NA | NA | CASSLSAGTDTQYF | TGTGCCAGCAGCTTATCTGCGGGCACAGATACGCAGTATTTT
TRBJ1-1 | TRBV19 | 13 | NA | NA | CASSMTDWTEAFF | TGTGCCAGTAGTATGACGGACTGGACTGAAGCTTTCTTT
TRBJ1-1 | TRBV5-1 | 17 | NA | once | CASSLTRGPGVGTEAFF | TGCGCCAGCAGCTTGACGAGGGGACCAGGGGTCGGCACTGAAGCTTTCTTT
TRBJ2-7 | TRBV19 | 14 | NA | NA | CASSISGSSYEQYF | TGTGCCAGTAGTATCTCGGGGAGCTCCTACGAGCAGTACTTC
TRBJ2-7 | TRBV5-1 | 13 | NA | NA | CATSLGGAGEQYF | TGCGCCACCTCCCTTGGGGGGGCGGGCGAGCAGTACTTC